The sample holds many counts of the clone carrying this T cell receptor (beta chain). Its antigen remains unknown. The data belong to a study of regulatory T cells in long-lasting Graves disease. Findings and limits, study-wide: The number of shared public clonotypes was higher in persistent patients (more than 2,500) than new patients (more than 850).

The authors built TCR beta libraries using iRepertoire HTBI primers and Arm-PCR of CDR3 regions. Via MiXCR, TCRdb re-called the multiplex PCR reads, giving one row per CDR3 protein. The sample records fewer than 500,000 distinct CDR3 sequences, 15% to 20% being singletons. As for time point: newly diagnosed GD, antithyroid drugs for less than 3 months. There was RNA extracted from PBMCs, and the TCR library was made from it. The same data also contributed to another study, on T cells in Graves' hyperthyroidism and ophthalmopathy. This second study says: The primer set for the first-round RT-PCR of the TCR CDR3 was HTBI. Before onset, by a median of around 6.1 months, the model predicted ophthalmopathy.

The sequence was collected from a man in his forties with Graves disease. Source: peripheral blood mononuclear cells (PBMCs), taken at new diagnosis, from a patient treated with antithyroid drugs.

The CDR3 region is CASSHRTGAEQYF. The CDR3 nucleotides are TGTGCCAGCAGCCACAGGACAGGGGCCGAGCAGTACTTC. The V and J genes are TRBV16 and TRBJ2-7; 9 bases match TRBD1. This CDR3 is built from 13 residues. CDR1 KGHSY and CDR2 FQNENV come from the germline V gene. V trimming: 3 bases; J trimming: 6 bases; junction bases outside the gene matches: 3.